One sample yielded the 28 T cell receptor beta chains listed below, sequenced in a study of blood T cell repertoires in COVID-19. Profiled with immunoSEQ multiplex PCR; TCRdb holds only in-frame clones, not every one. The data contain some 340,000 clones, 85% to 95% of them singletons. Sequencing was performed on PBMCs or T cells enriched from blood (not recorded which). All receptors derive from a woman aged 25 to 39 who had been exposed to COVID-19.

Only one count was recorded for this clone. The chain combines TRBV27 with TRBJ1-1; 7 bases fit TRBD1. The CDR3 contains 15 residues. The V segment lost 2 bases and the J segment 3 bases; nucleotides outside the gene matches: 6. Germline lookup yields CDR1 MNHEY and CDR2 SMNVEV (reference sequence). This chain's CDR3 is CASSLRGQAHTEAFF. The CDR3 DNA reads TGTGCCAGCAGTTTACGCGGACAGGCCCACACTGAAGCTTTCTTT.

The rearrangement joins TRBV2 to TRBJ2-1; 9 bases match TRBD1. The CDR3 sequence is 15 residues long. Per the germline V gene, CDR1 is SNHLY and CDR2 is FYNNEI. V dropped 6 bases and J dropped 7; count of bases not matched to a gene: 10. CDR3 sequence reads: CASSLRGGQGNEQFF. The DNA of the CDR3 is TGTGCCAGCAGCCTAAGGGGGGGACAGGGAAATGAGCAGTTCTTC.

This chain links TRBV5-1 with TRBJ2-1, with D tentatively TRBD2 (5 bases). Germline CDR1 and CDR2: SGHRS and YFSETQ. Between the trimmed V and J ends, which lost 0 bases and 10 bases, there was a span of 8 bases. The CDR3 consists of 12 residues. CDR3 residues: CASSLVTGEQFF. The CDR3 DNA reads TGCGCCAGCAGCTTGGTGACGGGAGAGCAGTTCTTC.

The chain uses TRBV27 and TRBJ2-7, with a tentative D call TRBD1 (6 bases). The CDR3 loop spans 14 amino acids. Germline assignment: CDR1 MNHEY and CDR2 SMNVEV (reference sequence). The V end lost 3 bases, the J end lost 7 bases, and 16 bases lay between the germline ends. The CDR3 coding sequence is TGTGCCAGCAGTTTCAGGGGAAGCTGGGGGGAGCAGTACTTC. Residues: CASSFRGSWGEQYF.

This sequence joins TRBV5-1 and TRBJ2-6; D possibly corresponds to TRBD1 (5 bases). V was clipped by 4 bases and J by 3 bases, with 8 bases between them. Germline V gives CDR1 SGHRS, CDR2 YFSETQ. The CDR3 extends over 14 amino acids. The CDR3 is CASSPRGGANVLTF. The CDR3 coding sequence is TGCGCCAGCAGCCCAAGGGGTGGGGCCAACGTCCTGACTTTC.

This clone has just a few counts. The J gene is TRBJ2-2, the V gene TRBV4-3; D is undetermined. CDR3 length: 14 amino acids. Germline loops: CDR1 LGHNA, CDR2 YSLEER. V was clipped by 1 base and J by 1 base, with 4 bases between them. The CDR3 protein is CASSQVRNTGELFF. CDR3 bases: TGCGCCAGCAGCCAAGTTAGGAACACCGGGGAGCTGTTTTTT.

The chain combines TRBV6-5 with TRBJ1-2; TRBD1 agrees at 8 bases. CDR3 size: 15 residues. Germline CDR1 and CDR2: MNHEY and SVGAGI. J gave up 7 bases and V 6 bases, and 13 bases lay outside the gene matches. In DNA form, the CDR3 reads TGTGCCAGCAGGGACCCAGGGGGCGCCGGGTTTGGCTACACCTTC. Its translation: CASRDPGGAGFGYTF.

A remark on this clone: One end of the junction varies from germline; a read error may be responsible. The CDR3 DNA reads as TGTGCCATCAGTGAGTCGCTAGTCCTGGCTACCCCGTACTTC. This translates into CAISESLVLATPYF. The rearrangement links TRBV10-3 to TRBJ2-5; D unresolved. Germline CDR1 is ENHRY and CDR2 is SYGVKD. There are 14 residues in the CDR3.

The chain carries TRBV6-2 or TRBV6-3 and TRBJ2-5; D is possibly TRBD1 (5 bases). This CDR3 has 13 residues. CDR1 is MNHEY and CDR2 is SVGEGT in the germline V gene. V was cut by 5 bases and J by 2 bases, with 9 bases left in between. DNA for the CDR3: TGTGCCAGCAGTCCCGACAGACAAGAGACCCAGTACTTC. It yields the protein CASSPDRQETQYF.

The CDR3 loop is CASNPLEAGSTYEQYF. In DNA form, the CDR3 reads TGTGCCAGCAACCCCCTAGAGGCAGGGTCCACCTACGAGCAGTACTTC. The chain uses TRBV6-2 or TRBV6-3 and TRBJ2-7, with TRBD1 as a possible D gene (5 bases). The CDR3 is made up of 16 amino acids. Trimming left V 7 bases short and J 2 bases short, with 21 bases between. The germline gives CDR1 MNHEY, CDR2 SVGEGT.

The chain carries TRBV4-1 and TRBJ2-3; no definite D call. The ends were cut back, 6 bases at V and 6 bases at J, with 13 bases in the middle. Germline assignment: CDR1 MGHRA and CDR2 YSYEKL. This CDR3 spans 13 amino acids. As DNA, the CDR3 is TGCGCCAGCAGGCGGAGCGACGGGGATACGCAGTATTTT. It is translated as CASRRSDGDTQYF.

This chain joins TRBV6-1 and TRBJ1-2; TRBD1 agrees at 8 bases. The CDR3 is made up of 16 amino acids. V was clipped by 2 bases and J by 8 bases; unmatched bases: 13. Germline values: CDR1 MNHNS, CDR2 SASEGT. The chain's CDR3 is CASSETLYQGALGYTF. The CDR3 nucleotides read TGTGCCAGCAGTGAAACCCTTTATCAGGGGGCGCTCGGCTACACCTTC.

The V call is TRBV29-1, the J call TRBJ1-1; TRBD1 agrees at 7 bases. Losses at the gene ends were 2 bases for V and 8 bases for J; bases not matched to a gene: 5. The CDR3 is 12 residues long. Per the germline V gene, CDR1 is SQVTM and CDR2 is ANQGSEA. The DNA for the CDR3 is TGCAGCGTTGAAAAGACAGGGAGAGAAGCTTTCTTT. Amino acid sequence: CSVEKTGREAFF.

This clone was counted a single time. CDR3 loop: CASSITGINTEAFF. CDR3 DNA sequence: TGTGCCAGTAGTATCACAGGGATAAACACTGAAGCTTTCTTT. This chain links TRBV19 with TRBJ1-1; possibly TRBD1 for D (6 bases). The CDR3 consists of 14 residues. Germline CDR1 and CDR2: LNHDA and SQIVND (reference sequence). Trimming cost V 3 bases and J 2 bases, with 10 bases left between them. Full variable domain (missing parts from reference TRBV19 and TRBJ1-1): DGGITQSPKYLFRKEGQNVTLSCEQNLNHDAMYWYRQDPGQGLRLIYYSQIVNDFQKGDIAEGYSVSREKKESFPLTVTSAQKNPTAFYLCASSITGINTEAFFGQGTRLTVV.

J is TRBJ1-1 and V is TRBV18; D gene uncertain. CDR3 length: 14 residues. Deletions cut 2 bases from V and 3 bases from J, with 10 bases between. Germline lookup yields CDR1 KGHSH and CDR2 LQKENI. The CDR3 DNA reads TGTGCCAGCTCACCAGGCAGCCGGGACACTGAAGCTTTCTTT. Translated, it gives CASSPGSRDTEAFF.

This chain joins TRBV7-9 and TRBJ2-7, with 11 bases fitting TRBD1. The trim removed 1 base at V and 7 bases at J, leaving 9 bases unmatched. The germline gives CDR1 SEHNR, CDR2 FQNEAQ (reference sequence). The CDR3 is 16 residues long. The DNA of the CDR3 is TGTGCCAGCAGCTTAGTGTCAGGACAGGGGGCTCAGGAGCAGTACTTC. Translating it yields CASSLVSGQGAQEQYF.

This clone was observed a few times. The CDR3 DNA reads as TGTGCCAGCAGCTTAACCCCAGGACTAGCCGGGGGGGGAACCCAGTACTTC. Translation gives CASSLTPGLAGGGTQYF. V usage is TRBV13 and J usage is TRBJ2-5; TRBD2 aligns across 8 bases. Germline V CDR1 and CDR2: PRHDT, FYEKMQ (reference sequence). The V segment lost 2 bases and the J segment 8 bases; nucleotides outside the gene matches: 16. This CDR3 is 17 amino acids long.

The chain links TRBV11-2 to TRBJ2-2; 9 bases match TRBD1. CDR1 is SGHAT and CDR2 is FQNNGV in the germline V gene. The trim removed 0 bases at V and 6 bases at J, leaving 2 bases unmatched. This CDR3 is built from 15 residues. In nucleotides, the CDR3 is TGTGCCAGCAGCTTAGAAGGGACAGGGTCCGGGGAGCTGTTTTTT. Translating gives CASSLEGTGSGELFF.

The chain has TRBV10-3 and TRBJ1-2; no clear D gene. The CDR3 sequence is 14 residues long. The germline V gene encodes CDR1 ENHRY and CDR2 SYGVKD. V lost 3 bases and J 4 bases, leaving 12 bases between the germline ends. The CDR3 nucleotides read TGTGCCATCAGTGAAGAACCGGACTTCTATGGCTACACCTTC. As protein: CAISEEPDFYGYTF.

The chain uses TRBV12-5 and TRBJ1-2; D is possibly TRBD1 (5 bases). The CDR3 has 14 amino acids. Trimming took 2 bases from V and 4 from J, leaving 11 bases between them. Germline V gene data show CDR1 as LGHNT and CDR2 as FRNRAP. The CDR3 sequence is CASGLWGGSYGYTF. CDR3 in DNA: TGTGCTAGTGGTTTGTGGGGGGGTTCCTATGGCTACACCTTC.

The chain employs TRBV4-2 and TRBJ2-7; 8 bases align to TRBD2. CDR1 and CDR2 (germline): LGHNA, YNFKEQ. The CDR3 runs 16 residues. V dropped 0 bases and J dropped 2; count of bases not matched to a gene: 6. This CDR3 is CASSQEAGGQAYEQYF. In DNA form, the CDR3 reads TGTGCCAGCAGCCAAGAGGCGGGGGGCCAAGCCTACGAGCAGTACTTC.

The chain carries TRBV11-2 and TRBJ1-1; D perhaps matches TRBD1 (5 bases). CDR3 length equals 17 residues. Germline V gives CDR1 SGHAT, CDR2 FQNNGV. Trimming removed 6 bases at V and 0 bases at J, with 20 bases between. CDR3 loop: CASSPRAPVSMNTEAFF. DNA of the CDR3: TGTGCCAGCAGTCCCAGGGCCCCGGTAAGCATGAACACTGAAGCTTTCTTT.

J is TRBJ1-1 and V is TRBV13, with 8 bases fitting TRBD1. This CDR3 contains 15 residues. Germline V gene lookup returns CDR1 PRHDT and CDR2 FYEKMQ (reference sequence). Unmatched junction bases numbered 8, after V lost 3 bases and J lost 5 bases. This CDR3 is CASSFYQGARTEAFF. CDR3 in DNA: TGTGCCAGCAGCTTTTATCAGGGGGCGCGTACTGAAGCTTTCTTT.

The chain employs TRBV6-9 and TRBJ2-5; the match to TRBD2 covers 9 bases. Germline V gene data show CDR1 as MNHGY and CDR2 as SVAAGI. The CDR3 has 14 amino acids. Trimming at V came to 2 bases and at J to 6 bases, leaving 4 bases not matched to a gene. The CDR3, as DNA: TGTGCCAGCAGTTATGCGGGGGGGCCGAAGACCCAGTACTTC. It codes for CASSYAGGPKTQYF.

This sequence joins TRBV7-8 and TRBJ2-7, with 9 bases fitting TRBD2. The CDR3 spans 17 residues. CDR1 is SGHVS and CDR2 is FQNEAQ in the germline V gene. The junction had 7 bases not matched to a gene; V was cut back by 1 base and J by 0 bases. The CDR3 loop reads CASSLVLAGYPSYEQYF. CDR3 in DNA: TGTGCCAGCAGCTTAGTCCTAGCGGGGTACCCCTCCTACGAGCAGTACTTC.

The chain couples TRBV5-1 to TRBJ2-1; 10 nucleotides align to TRBD1. The V and J ends lost 3 bases and 1 base, in that order; junction bases with no gene match: 10. The germline gives CDR1 SGHRS, CDR2 YFSETQ. This CDR3 region has 18 residues. The CDR3 region has the DNA TGCGCCAGCAGCTCCGGACAGGGGGTTAGTTGGTCCTACAATGAGCAGTTCTTC. This codes for CASSSGQGVSWSYNEQFF.

This clone was recorded only once. V gene TRBV7-8 combines with J gene TRBJ2-7, with D possibly matching TRBD1 (5 bases). The CDR3 sequence is 14 residues long. V was trimmed by 4 bases and J by 3 bases, leaving 13 bases between them. Germline V gene lookup returns CDR1 SGHVS and CDR2 FQNEAQ. The CDR3 spells CASSSQTAHYEQYF. DNA of the CDR3: TGTGCCAGCAGCTCCCAGACAGCCCACTACGAGCAGTACTTC.

The J gene is TRBJ1-2, the V gene TRBV7-2, with TRBD1 matching over 11 bases. CDR1 SGHTA and CDR2 FQGNSA come from the germline V gene. The CDR3 is 13 amino acids. V lost 6 bases to trimming and J lost 6 bases; unmatched junction nucleotides: 3. For the CDR3, the DNA is TGTGCCAGCAGATGGACAGGGGGCCATGGCTACACCTTC. This codes for CASRWTGGHGYTF.